Presented here are 15 T cell receptor beta chains from one specimen sequenced in a study of T-cell reconstitution after alpha-beta-depleted transplantation in children. For TCRbeta, the library was prepared with unique molecular identifiers. Via MiXCR, TCRdb re-called the PCR reads, giving one row per CDR3 protein. Among 600,000 to 700,000 distinct CDR3 sequences listed, 10% to 15% were seen once. The sample here was PBMCs, taken before TCRalphabeta/CD19-depleted stem cell transplant. The receptors come from a girl aged 2 to 10 with congenital amegakaryocytic thrombocytopenia, due to receive a stem cell transplant.

This clonotype was observed a handful of times. The chain combines TRBV9 with TRBJ1-1, with a possible D match to TRBD1 (5 bases). Germline V gene lookup returns CDR1 SGDLS and CDR2 YYNGEE. The CDR3 totals 14 residues. The V and J ends lost 4 bases and 4 bases respectively, with 14 bases between them. CDR3 sequence (DNA): TGTGCCAGCAGCCCGGCAGGGCTGGGCACTGAAGCTTTCTTT. Translating gives CASSPAGLGTEAFF.

This clonotype was counted many times. The rearrangement uses TRBV20-1 and TRBJ1-1; D remains ambiguous. V lost 0 bases to trimming and J lost 4 bases, with 12 bases between them. Looked up from germline, CDR1 is DFQATT and CDR2 is SNEGSKA (reference sequence). The CDR3 length is 14 residues. The CDR3 loop reads CSARDFLAGTEAFF. For the CDR3, the DNA is TGCAGTGCTAGAGATTTTCTCGCTGGCACTGAAGCTTTCTTT.

This clonotype has just a few counts. The chain couples TRBV6-5 to TRBJ2-1; D is uncertain. Trimming took off 2 bases at V and 5 bases at J, with 16 bases between the two ends. This CDR3 region has 16 residues. Germline CDR1 reads MNHEY; CDR2 reads SVGAGI. The CDR3 sequence: CASSYVSGPPDNEQFF. The CDR3 nucleotides are TGTGCCAGCAGTTACGTGTCGGGCCCGCCGGACAATGAGCAGTTCTTC.

The rearrangement uses TRBV10-3 and TRBJ2-2; weak D call: TRBD1 (5 bases). CDR1 is ENHRY and CDR2 is SYGVKD in the germline V gene. The CDR3 has 14 amino acids. V was shortened by 0 bases and J by 11 bases, with 13 bases between the two germline ends. The DNA for the CDR3 is TGTGCCATCAGTGAGTCAGGCAGGGAAGACGAGCTGTTTTTT. Translating gives CAISESGREDELFF.

V is TRBV5-6 and J is TRBJ2-3; 11 bases align to TRBD2. The CDR3 spans 19 residues. Per germline, CDR1 SGHDT and CDR2 YYEEEE. After removal of 3 bases from V and 0 bases from J, the junction contained 12 bases not matched to a gene. CDR3 amino acids: CASSSRSGTSGVSTDTQYF. The CDR3 coding sequence is TGTGCCAGCAGCTCCCGATCCGGGACTAGCGGAGTCAGCACAGATACGCAGTATTTT. The full variable domain, rest sourced from reference TRBV5-6 and TRBJ2-3, is DAGVTQSPTHLIKTRGQQVTLRCSPKSGHDTVSWYQQALGQGPQFIFQYYEEEERQRGNFPDRFSGHQFPNYSSELNVNALLLGDSALYLCASSSRSGTSGVSTDTQYFGPGTRLTVL.

There are a few counts of this clonotype. The rearrangement joins TRBV27 to TRBJ2-5, with a weak D call TRBD2 (6 bases). In germline, CDR1 is MNHEY, CDR2 SMNVEV (reference sequence). V lost 0 bases and J 6 bases, leaving 11 bases between the germline ends. This CDR3 is 14 amino acids long. The CDR3 here is CASSLSGLKKTQYF. Here the CDR3 DNA reads TGTGCCAGCAGTTTATCGGGACTGAAGAAGACCCAGTACTTC.

This clonotype appeared many times. The chain is built from TRBV29-1 and TRBJ2-7, with D maybe TRBD2 (6 bases). The CDR3 runs 13 residues. V lost 4 bases, J lost 4 bases, and 14 bases lay in between. The germline V gene has CDR1 SQVTM and CDR2 ANQGSEA. CDR3 residues: CSVASGGSYEQYF. DNA of the CDR3: TGCAGCGTTGCCTCCGGGGGTAGTTACGAGCAGTACTTC.

The table lists this clonotype with many counts. The chain carries TRBV2 and TRBJ2-3, with a weak D call TRBD2 (5 bases). Germline lookup yields CDR1 SNHLY and CDR2 FYNNEI. The CDR3 contains 13 residues. V lost 8 bases and J 6 bases, leaving 15 bases between the germline ends. CDR3 DNA sequence: TGTGCCAGCGGACTTCAGGCGTTCGATACGCAGTATTTT. Protein product: CASGLQAFDTQYF.

This clonotype was seen ten or more times. The rearrangement links TRBV5-1 to TRBJ1-5; no reliable D call. Germline values: CDR1 SGHRS, CDR2 YFSETQ. Trimming removed 0 bases at V and 4 bases at J, with 11 bases between. The CDR3 length is 15 residues. The CDR3 is CASSLGDLRNQPQHF. The CDR3 nucleotides read TGCGCCAGCAGCTTGGGTGACCTGAGGAATCAGCCCCAGCATTTT.

The chain carries TRBV20-1 and TRBJ2-5, with D possibly TRBD1 on 5 matching bases. The CDR3 sequence is 14 residues long. The germline gives CDR1 DFQATT, CDR2 SNEGSKA (reference sequence). With 1 base removed from V and 3 bases from J, the gap between germline ends came to 12 bases. The CDR3 loop reads CSARVRTSKETQYF. In DNA, the CDR3 is TGCAGTGCTAGAGTGAGGACATCCAAAGAGACCCAGTACTTC.

The sample holds a few counts of this clonotype. This chain joins TRBV20-1 and TRBJ2-3; unclear D gene. This CDR3 has 15 residues. Germline CDR1 is DFQATT and CDR2 is SNEGSKA (reference sequence). Deletions cut 3 bases from V and 4 bases from J, with 17 bases between. CDR3 region: CSASGFGASADTQYF. DNA for the CDR3: TGCAGTGCTAGTGGGTTTGGAGCCAGCGCAGATACGCAGTATTTT.

The chain carries TRBV24-1 and TRBJ2-1; D is possibly TRBD1 (5 bases). The germline V gene encodes CDR1 KGHDR and CDR2 SFDVKD. The V and J ends lost 5 bases and 3 bases respectively, with 13 bases between them. The CDR3 is made up of 15 amino acids. CDR3: CATSVRQSNYNEQFF. CDR3 DNA: TGTGCCACCAGTGTTCGACAGTCCAACTACAATGAGCAGTTCTTC.

This chain links TRBV19 with TRBJ2-3; TRBD1 or TRBD2 may be the D gene (6 bases each). The V end lost 7 bases, the J end lost 3 bases, and 17 bases lay between the germline ends. CDR1 and CDR2 from the germline V gene are LNHDA and SQIVND (reference sequence). This CDR3 has 15 residues. DNA of the CDR3: TGTGCCAGTAAAGGGGGGAAGTGGGAGACAGATACGCAGTATTTT. Amino acid sequence: CASKGGKWETDTQYF.

This clonotype was picked up many times. This chain uses TRBV7-6 with TRBJ2-3; the D gene is possibly TRBD1 (6 bases). Germline CDR1 reads SGHVS; CDR2 reads FNYEAQ. The CDR3 consists of 14 residues. Trimming took 1 base from V and 6 from J, leaving 11 bases between them. CDR3 DNA: TGTGCCAGCAGCTTAGTGCTCCAGGGGGATACGCAGTATTTT. The encoded protein is CASSLVLQGDTQYF.

This clonotype showed up just a few times. This rearrangement joins TRBV7-9 to TRBJ2-6, with D unresolved. Trimming pared 6 bases from V and 3 bases from J, leaving 6 bases between. The CDR3 totals 13 residues. CDR1 is SEHNR, CDR2 FQNEAQ, per germline (reference sequence). CDR3 sequence reads: CASRTDGANVLTF. The CDR3 nucleotides are TGTGCCAGCAGGACGGATGGGGCCAACGTCCTGACTTTC. Full variable domain (missing parts from reference TRBV7-9 and TRBJ2-6): DTGVSQNPRHKITKRGQNVTFRCDPISEHNRLYWYRQTLGQGPEFLTYFQNEAQLEKSRLLSDRFSAERPKGSFSTLEIQRTEQGDSAMYLCASRTDGANVLTFGAGSRLTVL.